The 24 T cell receptor beta chains below were found in one sample sequenced in a study of T cells in Graves' hyperthyroidism and ophthalmopathy (dated by TCRdb to about 2019). Library generation was performed with multiplex PCR. Sequencing took place on an Illumina HiSeq 2000. The TCR beta CDR3 regions were amplified from RNA transcripts. The first round of RT-PCR for the TCR CDR3 was performed with the HTBI primer set and the Qiagen OneStep RT-PCR kit. In TCRdb, the public reads were trimmed at Q25 with fastp and aligned with MiXCR, with productive beta chains retained. When rows share a CDR3 protein, they turn into one entry using the most common DNA and genes. The sample has about 200,000 distinct CDR3 sequences on record, 17% of them singletons. The top ten clones comprise around 48% of the sample. The sequencing input was blood. These receptors originate from a woman aged 50 to 60 with Graves' hyperthyroidism.

This clonotype has a count of ten or more. The rearrangement joins TRBV11-2 to TRBJ2-7; weak D call: TRBD1 (6 bases). Trimming shortened V by 1 base and J by 5 bases, and 9 bases separated the two germline ends. In germline, CDR1 is SGHAT, CDR2 FQNNGV. CDR3 length: 13 amino acids. The CDR3 DNA reads TGTGCCAGCAGCTTAGGGACAGTCGACGAGCAGTACTTC. Amino acid sequence: CASSLGTVDEQYF. The full variable domain, in which reference TRBV11-2 and TRBJ2-7 provide the parts outside the CDR3, is EAGVAQSPRYKIIEKRQSVAFWCNPISGHATLYWYQQILGQGPKLLIQFQNNGVVDDSQLPKDRFSAERLKGVDSTLKIQPAKLEDSAVYLCASSLGTVDEQYFGPGTRLTVT.

J is TRBJ2-3 and V is TRBV20-1; 8 bases are a match to TRBD2. Germline assignment: CDR1 DFQATT and CDR2 SNEGSKA (reference sequence). The CDR3 has 14 residues. V lost 7 bases to trimming and J lost 4 bases; unmatched junction nucleotides: 10. CDR3 protein: CSGEELAGSDTQYF. As DNA, the CDR3 is TGCAGTGGGGAGGAGCTAGCGGGCTCAGATACGCAGTATTTT.

This clonotype has more than one count but fewer than ten. This chain uses TRBV6-2 or TRBV6-3 with TRBJ1-5, with a possible D match to TRBD1 (6 bases). The CDR3 runs to 14 residues. V lost 5 bases to trimming and J lost 6 bases, with 14 bases between them. Germline V lookup: CDR1 MNHEY, CDR2 SVGEGT. The CDR3 spells CASSPPQGGQPQHF. The DNA of the CDR3 is TGTGCCAGCAGTCCCCCACAGGGCGGTCAGCCCCAGCATTTT.

The chain has TRBV6-5 and TRBJ2-7, with 9 nucleotides matching TRBD1. Germline V gene data show CDR1 as MNHEY and CDR2 as SVGAGI. The CDR3 length is 16 residues. With V trimmed by 6 bases and J by 7 bases, 16 bases remained unmatched. The CDR3 coding sequence is TGTGCCAGCAGGTTAGCGTCCGGGACAGGGAGGAGAGAGCAGTACTTC. Translated, it gives CASRLASGTGRREQYF.

This clonotype was recorded a few times. The rearrangement links TRBV6-1 to TRBJ2-3, with 13 bases aligning to TRBD2. This CDR3 region has 17 residues. CDR1 is MNHNS, CDR2 SASEGT, per germline. V dropped 6 bases and J dropped 1; count of bases not matched to a gene: 7. In DNA, the CDR3 is TGTGCCAGCAGCGAGACTAGCGGGAGGTCGCGCACAGATACGCAGTATTTT. This sequence encodes CASSETSGRSRTDTQYF.

The chain is built from TRBV19 and TRBJ2-3; 9 bases are shared with TRBD2. This CDR3 has 15 amino acids. Trimming cost V 3 bases and J 3 bases; bases outside gene matches: 4. Per the germline V gene, CDR1 is LNHDA and CDR2 is SQIVND (reference sequence). This CDR3 reads CASSINGLATDTQYF. The CDR3 DNA reads TGTGCCAGTAGTATCAACGGACTAGCGACAGATACGCAGTATTTT.

This clonotype was detected many times. The chain carries TRBV6-1 and TRBJ1-1, with D uncertain. The V gene lost 5 bases and the J gene lost 0 bases, with 13 bases spanning the gap. The CDR3 extends over 15 amino acids. The germline V gene encodes CDR1 MNHNS and CDR2 SASEGT. CDR3 nucleotide sequence: TGTGCCAGCAGTTACTCCTTGGGGTTGAACACTGAAGCTTTCTTT. This gives the protein CASSYSLGLNTEAFF.

The chain uses TRBV18 and TRBJ2-1; 7 nucleotides align to TRBD2. Germline V lookup: CDR1 KGHSH, CDR2 LQKENI. The CDR3 covers 16 residues. The ends lost 4 bases at V and 9 bases at J; junction bases unmatched: 15. The CDR3 loop reads CASSLSGTIGKAEQFF. CDR3 sequence (DNA): TGTGCCAGCTCACTTTCCGGGACTATCGGGAAGGCTGAGCAGTTCTTC.

This clonotype has a count of ten or more. The V call is TRBV7-6, the J call TRBJ1-5; possible D gene TRBD1, 6 bases. V lost 1 base, J lost 4 bases, and 11 bases lay in between. Germline values: CDR1 SGHVS, CDR2 FNYEAQ. This CDR3 spans 15 amino acids. The CDR3 spells CASSLDFGTNQPQHF. In DNA form, the CDR3 reads TGTGCCAGCAGCTTAGATTTCGGGACAAATCAGCCCCAGCATTTT. The variable domain in full, completed from reference TRBV7-6 and TRBJ1-5, reads GAGVSQSPRYKVTKRGQDVALRCDPISGHVSLYWYRQALGQGPEFLTYFNYEAQQDKSGLPNDRFSAERPEGSISTLTIQRTEQRDSAMYRCASSLDFGTNQPQHFGDGTRLSIL.

This chain connects TRBV5-4 to TRBJ2-5; 9 bases map to TRBD2. The trim removed 3 bases at V and 2 bases at J, leaving 5 bases unmatched. This CDR3 is built from 15 residues. The germline V gene has CDR1 SGHNT and CDR2 YYREEE (reference sequence). CDR3: CASSSGLATQETQYF. CDR3 nucleotides: TGTGCCAGCAGCTCCGGACTAGCGACACAAGAGACCCAGTACTTC.

This clonotype was recorded many times. CDR3 DNA: TGTGCCAGCACCGGACTAGCGGGTTCCAAAAACATTCAGTACTTC. It yields the protein CASTGLAGSKNIQYF. The V gene is TRBV2, the J gene TRBJ2-4; TRBD2 matches at 11 bases. CDR3 size: 15 residues. Germline V gene lookup returns CDR1 SNHLY and CDR2 FYNNEI. J was trimmed by 2 bases and V by 7 bases; bases with no gene match: 4.

In its sample, this clonotype was seen many times. This chain connects TRBV5-1 to TRBJ1-1; tentative D call: TRBD1 (5 bases). Per germline, CDR1 SGHRS and CDR2 YFSETQ. CDR3 size: 14 residues. Deletions cut 4 bases from V and 5 bases from J, with 15 bases between. CDR3 sequence: CASSPSSRGTEAFF. The DNA of the CDR3 is TGCGCCAGCAGCCCCTCCAGTCGGGGGACTGAAGCTTTCTTT.

This rearrangement joins TRBV6-5 to TRBJ1-2; D is unresolved. The CDR3 totals 13 residues. Deletions cut 2 bases from V and 6 bases from J, with 10 bases between. The V gene's germline CDR1 is MNHEY and CDR2 SVGAGI. The CDR3 nucleotides are TGTGCCAGCAGTTACGGTTTGGTGAATGGCTACACCTTC. It specifies CASSYGLVNGYTF.

This clonotype was picked up many times. The genes are TRBV5-1 and TRBJ1-1; D call uncertain. Trimming stripped 0 bases from V and 0 bases from J, with 3 bases between. This CDR3 comprises 13 residues. Germline V gene lookup returns CDR1 SGHRS and CDR2 YFSETQ. CDR3 nucleotides: TGCGCCAGCAGCTTGGAAATGAACACTGAAGCTTTCTTT. Amino acids: CASSLEMNTEAFF. Drawing the rest from reference TRBV5-1 and TRBJ1-1, the complete variable domain is KAGVTQTPRYLIKTRGQQVTLSCSPISGHRSVSWYQQTPGQGLQFLFEYFSETQRNKGNFPGRFSGRQFSNSRSEMNVSTLELGDSALYLCASSLEMNTEAFFGQGTRLTVV.

Ten or more counts support this clonotype. The V call is TRBV6-6, the J call TRBJ1-1; D not certain. Germline V CDR1 and CDR2: MNHNY, SVGAGI (reference sequence). This CDR3 comprises 14 residues. With 0 bases removed from V and 5 bases from J, the gap between germline ends came to 10 bases. CDR3 nucleotide sequence: TGTGCCAGCAGTTACTCTCGGGGTTGGACTGAAGCTTTCTTT. It encodes CASSYSRGWTEAFF.

Only a few counts were recorded for this clonotype. The chain joins TRBV29-1 to TRBJ2-4, with a tentative D call TRBD1 (7 bases). V dropped 5 bases and J dropped 5 bases, with 13 bases sitting between them. Germline V gene sequence: CDR1 SQVTM, CDR2 ANQGSEA. The CDR3 spans 13 residues. This chain's CDR3 is CSVKEGAENIQYF. DNA of the CDR3: TGCAGCGTTAAGGAGGGGGCTGAAAACATTCAGTACTTC.

This clonotype has a handful of counts. The V and J genes are TRBV7-9 and TRBJ2-7; 8 positions match TRBD1. J lost 5 bases, V lost 5 bases, and 8 bases had no gene match. The length of the CDR3 is 14 residues. Germline CDR1 reads SEHNR; CDR2 reads FQNEAQ (reference sequence). This CDR3 is CASSHRDRPHEQYF. As DNA, the CDR3 is TGTGCCAGCAGCCACCGGGACAGGCCCCACGAGCAGTACTTC.

This clonotype was seen a few times. This sequence joins TRBV12-3 or TRBV12-4 and TRBJ2-3, with D uncertain. The V gene lost 7 bases and the J gene lost 6 bases, with 14 bases spanning the gap. The CDR3 totals 13 residues. In DNA, the CDR3 is TGTGCCAGCACCCCTTCCATTGTGGATACGCAGTATTTT. It yields the protein CASTPSIVDTQYF.

This clonotype was seen a few times. The junction shows a germline mismatch at one end, possibly a read error. The chain couples TRBV7-7 to TRBJ2-3; 9 nucleotides agree with TRBD2. This CDR3 has 15 amino acids. Germline lookup yields CDR1 SSHAT and CDR2 FNYEAQ (reference sequence). CDR3 sequence (DNA): TGTGCTAGCAGCTCGGGAGCGGGAGGATCCAATACGCAGTATTTT. This translates into CASSSGAGGSNTQYF.

Notes on this clonotype: A much larger clone lies a single base off, so this may be a read error. The conserved final phenylalanine or tryptophan is absent from the CDR3, which likely points to a read error. The chain is built from TRBV20-1 and TRBJ2-5; 8 positions match TRBD2. The germline CDR1 and CDR2 sequences are DFQATT and SNEGSKA (reference sequence). The CDR3 is 15 amino acids. V was clipped by 5 bases and J by 4 bases; unmatched bases: 12. In nucleotides, the CDR3 is TGCAGTGCTGAGATCCCAACGGGAGGGGGAGAGACCCAGTACTCC. Its protein product is CSAEIPTGGGETQYS.

The rearrangement links TRBV25-1 to TRBJ1-1; D ambiguous. Trimming took off 1 base at V and 14 bases at J, with 17 bases between the two ends. Germline V gene data show CDR1 as MGHDK and CDR2 as SYGVNS. The length of the CDR3 is 13 residues. The CDR3 sequence is CASSEWVEVGEFF. CDR3 in DNA: TGTGCCAGCAGTGAATGGGTTGAGGTCGGAGAATTCTTT.

This clonotype came up many times. The gene calls are TRBV20-1 and TRBJ2-1; TRBD2 matches at 13 bases. Germline CDR1 reads DFQATT; CDR2 reads SNEGSKA (reference sequence). V was clipped by 2 bases and J by 9 bases; unmatched bases: 7. The CDR3 runs to 15 residues. CDR3 loop: CSARRTSGSFPEQFF. Written as DNA, the CDR3 is TGCAGTGCTAGAAGGACTAGCGGGAGTTTTCCTGAGCAGTTCTTC.

The V gene is TRBV12-3 or TRBV12-4, the J gene TRBJ2-7; possible D gene TRBD1, 5 bases. V was cut by 5 bases and J by 1 base, with 12 bases left in between. This CDR3 has 14 residues. CDR3 in DNA: TGTGCCAGCAGTGGGCAGGGCGGTTCCTACGAGCAGTACTTC. The encoded protein is CASSGQGGSYEQYF.

The table lists this clonotype with many counts. The chain uses TRBV7-2 and TRBJ1-1; the D is unclear. Trimming took off 2 bases at V and 1 base at J, with 5 bases between the two ends. Germline values: CDR1 SGHTA, CDR2 FQGNSA. This CDR3 contains 13 residues. CDR3 loop: CASSLIWNTEAFF. For the CDR3, the DNA is TGTGCCAGCAGCTTAATCTGGAACACTGAAGCTTTCTTT. The full variable domain, in which reference TRBV7-2 and TRBJ1-1 provide the parts outside the CDR3, is GAGVSQSPSNKVTEKGKDVELRCDPISGHTALYWYRQSLGQGLEFLIYFQGNSAPDKSGLPSDRFSAERTGGSVSTLTIQRTQQEDSAVYLCASSLIWNTEAFFGQGTRLTVV.